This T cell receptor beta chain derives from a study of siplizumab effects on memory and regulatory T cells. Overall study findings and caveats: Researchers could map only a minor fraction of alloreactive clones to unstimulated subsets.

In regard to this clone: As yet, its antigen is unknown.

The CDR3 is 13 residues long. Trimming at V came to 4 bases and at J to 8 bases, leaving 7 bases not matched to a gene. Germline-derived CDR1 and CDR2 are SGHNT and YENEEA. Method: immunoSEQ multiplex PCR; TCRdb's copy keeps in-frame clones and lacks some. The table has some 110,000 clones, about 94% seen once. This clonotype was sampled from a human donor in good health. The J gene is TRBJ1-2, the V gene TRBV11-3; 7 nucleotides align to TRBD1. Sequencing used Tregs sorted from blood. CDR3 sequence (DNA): TGTGCCAGCAGCTCCCCCTTAGGGGGCGGCTACACCTTC. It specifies CASSSPLGGGYTF. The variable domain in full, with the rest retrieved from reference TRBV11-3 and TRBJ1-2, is EAGVVQSPRYKIIEKKQPVAFWCNPISGHNTLYWYLQNLGQGPELLIRYENEEAVDDSQLPKDRFSAERLKGVDSTLKIQPAELGDSAVYLCASSSPLGGGYTFGSGTRLTVV.